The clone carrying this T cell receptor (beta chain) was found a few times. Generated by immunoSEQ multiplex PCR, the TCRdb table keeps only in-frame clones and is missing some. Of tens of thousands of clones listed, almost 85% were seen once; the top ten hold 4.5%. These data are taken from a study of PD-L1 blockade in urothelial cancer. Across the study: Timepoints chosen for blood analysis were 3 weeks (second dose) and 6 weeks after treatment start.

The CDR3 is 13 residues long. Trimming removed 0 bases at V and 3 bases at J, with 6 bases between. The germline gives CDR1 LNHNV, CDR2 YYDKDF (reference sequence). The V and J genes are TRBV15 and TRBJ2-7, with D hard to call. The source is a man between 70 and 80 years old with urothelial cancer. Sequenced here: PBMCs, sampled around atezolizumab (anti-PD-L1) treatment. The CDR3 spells CATSREGSYEQYF. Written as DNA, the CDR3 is TGTGCCACCAGCAGAGAGGGCAGCTACGAGCAGTACTTC.